The rows below give T cell receptor beta chains drawn from one sample of a study of blood T cells in healthy people across ages. TCRdb called the 5' RACE reads again in MiXCR, with one record for every CDR3 protein. This sample yields over 500,000 distinct CDR3 sequences, of which about 29% are seen a single time; over 3.5% belongs to the top ten. These data were also reused for a study on T cells of mothers and their children.

The sequencing input was blood. The receptors originated from a boy younger than 10 in good health. Each CDR3 is given with its conserved first and last residue. The D gene is left open where the match is weak. Clone size is given for some rows only: seen once, a few or many times, or a class if the clone is expanded.

j_call | clone_size | d_call | v_call | cdr3_aa | cdr3_nt
TRBJ1-1 | few | - | TRBV29-1 | CSVMDAYTEAFF | TGCAGCGTTATGGACGCATACACTGAAGCTTTCTTT
TRBJ2-7 | - | - | TRBV18 | CASSPSASHYEQYF | TGTGCCAGCTCACCATCGGCCAGCCACTACGAGCAGTACTTC
TRBJ2-5 | - | - | TRBV7-9 | CASSPRALQETQYF | TGTGCCAGCAGCCCGAGGGCACTCCAAGAGACCCAGTACTTC
TRBJ2-1 | - | - | TRBV7-9 | CATTDTLVNTDEQFF | TGTGCCACAACCGACACACTAGTGAATACGGATGAGCAGTTCTTC
TRBJ2-7 | - | TRBD1 | TRBV14 | CASSQGLGQGIREQYF | TGTGCCAGCAGCCAAGGTCTCGGACAGGGGATCCGCGAGCAGTACTTC
TRBJ1-2 | few | - | TRBV24-1 | CATHDVTDSPAGYTF | TGTGCCACCCACGATGTGACAGACAGCCCGGCTGGCTACACCTTC
TRBJ2-7 | few | TRBD2 | TRBV12-3/TRBV12-4 | CASIGTSGTYEQYF | TGTGCCAGCATCGGGACTAGCGGAACCTACGAGCAGTACTTC
TRBJ2-7 | - | - | TRBV5-1 | CASRLDNHFSYEEYF | TGCGCCAGCAGGCTAGACAACCACTTCTCCTACGAGGAGTACTTC
TRBJ2-7 | - | TRBD2 | TRBV20-1 | CSARGAALAGSYEQYF | TGCAGTGCTAGAGGGGCCGCGCTAGCGGGGTCCTACGAGCAGTACTTC
TRBJ1-1 | few | TRBD1 | TRBV20-1 | CSADGQGAEAFF | TGCAGTGCTGACGGACAGGGCGCTGAAGCTTTCTTT
TRBJ2-5 | - | TRBD1 | TRBV9 | CASSSRQGFGETQYF | TGTGCCAGCAGCTCCCGACAGGGCTTTGGGGAGACCCAGTACTTC
TRBJ1-2 | few | - | TRBV5-5 | CASSLDAGSYTF | TGTGCCAGCAGCTTGGATGCCGGGAGCTACACCTTC
TRBJ2-5 | - | TRBD2 | TRBV11-2 | CASSWVLAGGETQYF | TGTGCCAGCAGCTGGGTTTTAGCGGGGGGGGAGACCCAGTACTTC
TRBJ1-4 | - | - | TRBV12-3/TRBV12-4 | CASSLGTGLFF | TGTGCCAGCAGTTTAGGGACGGGACTGTTTTTT
TRBJ1-5 | few | - | TRBV6-2/TRBV6-3 | CASSYKGRPQHF | TGTGCCAGCAGTTATAAGGGTCGGCCCCAGCATTTT
TRBJ2-7 | - | TRBD2 | TRBV20-1 | CSALGTSGAQEQYF | TGCAGTGCTCTCGGGACTAGCGGGGCCCAGGAGCAGTACTTC
TRBJ2-3 | - | - | TRBV29-1 | CSVVEGGPTDTQYF | TGCAGCGTTGTAGAGGGAGGTCCCACAGATACGCAGTATTTT
TRBJ2-1 | - | TRBD2 | TRBV5-1 | CASSLGREGLHEQFF | TGCGCCAGCAGCTTGGGGCGGGAGGGCCTACATGAGCAGTTCTTC
TRBJ1-5 | - | TRBD1 | TRBV29-1 | CSVAPGTANQPQHF | TGCAGCGTCGCCCCCGGGACAGCAAATCAGCCCCAGCATTTT
TRBJ2-7 | few | TRBD1 | TRBV20-1 | CSAEFRDRALEQYF | TGCAGTGCCGAATTCCGGGACAGAGCTCTAGAGCAGTACTTC
TRBJ1-2 | - | - | TRBV7-9 | CASSPGQWGSGYTF | TGTGCCAGCAGCCCCGGACAGTGGGGGAGCGGCTACACCTTC
TRBJ2-2 | few | - | TRBV7-9 | CASSFRPYENTGELFF | TGTGCCAGCAGCTTTAGGCCTTATGAAAACACCGGGGAGCTGTTTTTT
TRBJ2-7 | - | TRBD1 | TRBV29-1 | CSGGQGYYEQYF | TGCAGCGGGGGACAGGGATACTACGAGCAATACTTC
TRBJ2-6 | - | - | TRBV7-9 | CASSLAAGSFGGANVLTF | TGTGCCAGCAGCTTAGCGGCAGGTTCATTCGGGGGGGCCAACGTCCTGACTTTC
TRBJ2-5 | - | - | TRBV7-6 | CASSLGGLGVTQYF | TGTGCCAGCAGCTTAGGGGGACTGGGGGTGACCCAGTACTTC
TRBJ2-7 | few | TRBD1 | TRBV5-1 | CASSGRQGQAFIVEQYF | TGCGCCAGCAGCGGTCGGCAGGGACAGGCCTTTATCGTGGAGCAGTACTTC
TRBJ2-1 | - | - | TRBV14 | CASSHQYNEQFF | TGTGCCAGCAGCCACCAGTACAATGAGCAGTTCTTC
TRBJ2-5 | - | - | TRBV28 | CASSSNRFQETQYF | TGTGCCAGCAGTTCCAACAGATTCCAAGAGACCCAGTACTTC
TRBJ2-4 | many | - | TRBV29-1 | CSVGEPYRAKNIQYF | TGCAGCGTTGGGGAGCCGTATCGGGCCAAAAACATTCAGTACTTC